A single sample is the source of the 22 T cell receptor beta chains below, sequenced in a study of CD8 T cells in Susac syndrome. When the RNA was reverse transcribed, random hexamers were used with an input of roughly 0.45 to 1 ug. Via MiXCR, TCRdb re-called the immunoSEQ multiplex PCR reads, giving one row per CDR3 protein. The repertoire includes roughly 110,000 distinct CDR3 sequences, under 95% of them detected once, and about 0.12% sits in the top ten. The sequenced sample was CD8+ T cells from PBMCs. These receptors were taken from a human donor in good health.

This clonotype was seen only a few times. The V call is TRBV20-1, the J call TRBJ1-1; D ambiguous. V lost 5 bases to trimming and J lost 8 bases, with 12 bases between them. Per the germline V gene, CDR1 is DFQATT and CDR2 is SNEGSKA (reference sequence). The CDR3 length is 11 residues. CDR3: CSAYVTFEAFF. The CDR3, as DNA: TGCAGTGCTTATGTAACGTTCGAAGCTTTCTTT.

J is TRBJ1-5 and V is TRBV19; 8 nucleotides agree with TRBD1. Germline V gene sequence: CDR1 LNHDA, CDR2 SQIVND (reference sequence). Losses at the gene ends were 6 bases for V and 8 bases for J; bases not matched to a gene: 3. This CDR3 has 12 residues. The CDR3 region has the DNA TGTGCCAGTAGCGACAGGGGAGAGCCCCAGCATTTT. Its protein is CASSDRGEPQHF.

The V call is TRBV23-1, the J call TRBJ1-6, with D hard to call. TRBV23-1 is labeled an ORF, and its function is uncertain. There are 17 residues in the CDR3. Trimming removed 3 bases at V and 5 bases at J, with 17 bases between. CDR3 sequence: CASSHTGPPRNNSPLHF. The CDR3 bases are TGCGCCAGCAGTCACACCGGGCCCCCACGGAATAATTCACCCCTCCACTTT.

This clonotype was detected once. The chain combines TRBV15 with TRBJ2-7; maybe TRBD2 (5 bases). Germline loops: CDR1 LNHNV, CDR2 YYDKDF (reference sequence). The V gene lost 5 bases and the J gene lost 2 bases, with 13 bases spanning the gap. CDR3 length: 14 residues. CDR3 sequence (DNA): TGTGCCACCAGCGCCCAGCGGTATCCCTACGAGCAGTACTTC. Residues: CATSAQRYPYEQYF.

The chain joins TRBV27 to TRBJ1-1, with no clear D. There are 14 residues in the CDR3. Trimming shortened V by 6 bases and J by 1 base, and 12 bases separated the two germline ends. CDR1 and CDR2 from the germline V gene are MNHEY and SMNVEV (reference sequence). The CDR3 is CASRVPAPNTEAFF. Written as DNA, the CDR3 is TGTGCCAGCAGAGTCCCCGCACCGAACACTGAAGCTTTCTTT.

This rearrangement joins TRBV5-1 to TRBJ2-7; D call uncertain. The germline V gene has CDR1 SGHRS and CDR2 YFSETQ. Trimming removed 4 bases at V and 3 bases at J, with 11 bases between. The CDR3 consists of 13 residues. CDR3 residues: CASSMSWGYEQYF. In DNA form, the CDR3 reads TGCGCCAGCAGCATGTCGTGGGGCTACGAGCAGTACTTC.

The chain links TRBV20-1 to TRBJ1-1; D unclear. Trimming stripped 4 bases from V and 5 bases from J, with 14 bases between. Per the germline V gene, CDR1 is DFQATT and CDR2 is SNEGSKA (reference sequence). The CDR3 runs 13 residues. As DNA, the CDR3 is TGCAGTGCTACCTTTTTGGGTCGGACTGAAGCTTTCTTT. It codes for CSATFLGRTEAFF.

V gene TRBV2 combines with J gene TRBJ2-6, with TRBD2 matching 7 bases. This CDR3 comprises 17 residues. After removal of 0 bases from V and 5 bases from J, the junction contained 7 bases not matched to a gene. Looked up from germline, CDR1 is SNHLY and CDR2 is FYNNEI. The CDR3 loop is CASSEALRGVWANVLTF. CDR3 sequence (DNA): TGTGCCAGCAGTGAAGCGCTTCGGGGGGTCTGGGCCAACGTCCTGACTTTC.

This chain links TRBV6-2 or TRBV6-3 with TRBJ2-7; D gene unclear. The CDR3 is 16 residues long. CDR1 MNHEY and CDR2 SVGEGT come from the germline V gene. The germline V and J ends were trimmed by 0 bases and 0 bases, with 12 bases remaining between them. The CDR3 spells CASSYSLQKLSYEQYF. CDR3 nucleotides: TGTGCCAGCAGTTACTCGCTACAGAAACTCTCCTACGAGCAGTACTTC.

The chain employs TRBV19 and TRBJ2-7, with D possibly being TRBD2 (6 bases). Looked up from germline, CDR1 is LNHDA and CDR2 is SQIVND (reference sequence). This CDR3 spans 15 amino acids. Deletions cut 8 bases from V and 4 bases from J, with 21 bases between. In DNA, the CDR3 is TGTGCCAGTGAATCACGTCCGGGAGAGCCTTACGAGCAGTACTTC. Its translation is CASESRPGEPYEQYF.

The chain uses TRBV7-2 and TRBJ2-6; D gene ambiguous. Germline V lookup: CDR1 SGHTA, CDR2 FQGNSA. CDR3 length: 16 residues. Trimming took 1 base from V and 0 from J, leaving 7 bases between them. Here the CDR3 DNA reads TGTGCCAGCAGCTTAGAAGGTGGCTCTGGGGCCAACGTCCTGACTTTC. Protein product: CASSLEGGSGANVLTF.

The V call is TRBV2, the J call TRBJ1-1, with D possibly being TRBD1 (5 bases). The germline V gene encodes CDR1 SNHLY and CDR2 FYNNEI. V shed 6 bases and J shed 4 bases, with 18 bases lying between them. The CDR3 is 15 residues long. CDR3 coding DNA: TGTGCCAGCAGGTATCAGGGACCTGCGAGCACTGAAGCTTTCTTT. Translation gives CASRYQGPASTEAFF.

This sequence joins TRBV29-1 and TRBJ2-1, with no clear D. This CDR3 has 12 residues. The V gene lost 2 bases and the J gene lost 6 bases, with 8 bases spanning the gap. CDR1 and CDR2 (germline): SQVTM, ANQGSEA. The DNA of the CDR3 is TGCAGCGTTGAAAGATCGGGCAATGAGCAGTTCTTC. This gives the protein CSVERSGNEQFF.

The V gene is TRBV5-6, the J gene TRBJ2-1; D call uncertain. V shed 4 bases and J shed 7 bases, with 6 bases lying between them. Germline assignment: CDR1 SGHDT and CDR2 YYEEEE. CDR3 size: 11 residues. CDR3 sequence reads: CASSRVNEQFF. For the CDR3, the DNA is TGTGCCAGCAGCAGAGTAAATGAGCAGTTCTTC.

The chain is built from TRBV10-3 and TRBJ2-3; tentatively, D is TRBD1 or TRBD2 (6 bases each). The CDR3 has 17 amino acids. V lost 5 bases, J lost 8 bases, and 26 bases lay in between. Germline lookup yields CDR1 ENHRY and CDR2 SYGVKD. The DNA of the CDR3 is TGTGCCATCAGTCTCCCGCTGGGACAATCGGGAGAAGGTACGCAGTATTTT. This sequence encodes CAISLPLGQSGEGTQYF.

This rearrangement joins TRBV7-2 to TRBJ2-2, with 9 bases aligning to TRBD2. This CDR3 region has 18 residues. In germline, CDR1 is SGHTA, CDR2 FQGNSA. V shed 1 base, J shed 1 base, and the junction held 7 bases outside the gene matches. The chain's CDR3 is CASSLEPAGGGNTGELFF. DNA of the CDR3: TGTGCCAGCAGCTTAGAACCAGCGGGGGGTGGGAACACCGGGGAGCTGTTTTTT.

The rearrangement uses TRBV6-2 or TRBV6-3 and TRBJ1-1; D not resolved. V was pared by 2 bases and J by 4 bases, with 14 bases between. The CDR3 has 15 amino acids. Germline CDR1 reads MNHEY; CDR2 reads SVGEGT. Here the CDR3 DNA reads TGTGCCAGCAGTTACCCCGCGGCGGGGTTCACTGAAGCTTTCTTT. It is translated as CASSYPAAGFTEAFF.

This clonotype has just one count. V usage is TRBV29-1 and J usage is TRBJ1-2, with 10 bases lining up with TRBD1. J lost 7 bases, V lost 5 bases, and 10 bases had no gene match. The CDR3 is 14 residues long. The V gene's germline CDR1 is SQVTM and CDR2 ANQGSEA. This CDR3 reads CSVSSGQGDSGYTF. CDR3 nucleotide sequence: TGCAGCGTTTCGTCAGGACAGGGGGACTCTGGCTACACCTTC.

The chain recombines TRBV5-5 with TRBJ2-7; 8 nucleotides line up with TRBD1. The CDR3 spans 15 residues. The ends lost 2 bases at V and 5 bases at J; junction bases unmatched: 9. Per the germline V gene, CDR1 is SGHKS and CDR2 is YYEKEE (reference sequence). Here the CDR3 reads CASSLKSGTGHEQYF. The CDR3 region has the DNA TGTGCCAGCAGCTTAAAGTCCGGGACAGGACACGAGCAGTACTTC.

The chain combines TRBV5-4 with TRBJ2-2, with D unclear. The V end was cut by 0 bases, the J end by 5 bases, with 11 bases between. Germline V lookup: CDR1 SGHNT, CDR2 YYREEE (reference sequence). CDR3 length: 15 amino acids. The CDR3 DNA reads TGTGCCAGCAGCTTGGCCGGCAGAAGAACCGGGGAGCTGTTTTTT. Its protein product is CASSLAGRRTGELFF. Full variable domain (remainder filled in from reference TRBV5-4 and TRBJ2-2): ETGVTQSPTHLIKTRGQQVTLRCSSQSGHNTVSWYQQALGQGPQFIFQYYREEENGRGNFPPRFSGLQFPNYSSELNVNALELDDSALYLCASSLAGRRTGELFFGEGSRLTVL.

The V gene is TRBV6-4, the J gene TRBJ1-1; no definite D call. Deletions cut 6 bases from V and 3 bases from J, with 11 bases between. The CDR3 spans 13 residues. The germline CDR1 and CDR2 sequences are MRHNA and SNTAGT. The CDR3 loop reads CASSRVWDTEAFF. The DNA for the CDR3 is TGTGCCAGCAGCCGCGTTTGGGACACTGAAGCTTTCTTT.

The chain has TRBV28 and TRBJ1-2, with D perhaps TRBD1 (5 bases). Per germline, CDR1 MDHEN and CDR2 SYDVKM. The CDR3 consists of 14 residues. The germline V and J ends were trimmed by 6 bases and 5 bases, with 16 bases remaining between them. The CDR3, as DNA: TGTGCCAGCAGCTTGCCCGGGACTCAATATGGCTACACCTTC. The encoded protein is CASSLPGTQYGYTF.